This T cell receptor beta chain was sequenced for a study of cytomegalovirus exposure and HLA in healthy donors. In this sample, this clone turned up a few times. The V and J ends lost 6 bases and 3 bases, in that order; junction bases with no gene match: 11. CDR3 length: 15 residues. The PCR ran on 60 Vbeta and 13 Jbeta primers. Sequencing used immunoSEQ multiplex PCR; TCRdb keeps in-frame clones, though not all of them. Here the sample spans 170,000 or so clones, over 70% being singletons. The sequenced material came from PBMCs. This sequence joins TRBV5-3 and TRBJ2-5; 7 bases are a match to TRBD2. TRBV5-3 is known as an ORF, though its function is uncertain. The receptor comes from a woman between 45 and 65 years old in good health and CMV-seropositive. CDR3 protein: CARTRGSGKKETQYF. For the CDR3, the DNA is TGTGCCAGAACGCGGGGGAGCGGGAAAAAAGAGACCCAGTACTTC.